A selection of T cell receptor beta chains follows, all from one sample in a study of post-analysis software for immune sequencing data. TCRdb reanalysed the PCR reads using MiXCR and keeps one entry per CDR3 protein. Seen here are about 770,000 distinct CDR3 sequences, approximately 44% observed once, and the top ten hold approximately 5%. Sequenced material: blood. The source of these receptors is a girl aged 10-17 years with multiple sclerosis. Each CDR3 is given with its conserved first and last residue. The order of the fields is CDR3 protein, J gene, clone size, V gene, D gene. D genes are given only for firm matches. Expanded clones get a size class; other rows say once, few or many, or leave the size out.

CDR3 protein: CSASNLDISYEQYF
J gene: TRBJ2-7
clone size: NA
V gene: TRBV20-1
D gene: NA

CDR3 protein: CASSLGRSINSPLHF
J gene: TRBJ1-6
clone size: NA
V gene: TRBV11-2
D gene: NA

CDR3 protein: CASFSGSPVYEQYF
J gene: TRBJ2-7
clone size: NA
V gene: TRBV6-2/TRBV6-3
D gene: TRBD2

CDR3 protein: CASSAQDGAFYGYTF
J gene: TRBJ1-2
clone size: few
V gene: TRBV9
D gene: NA

CDR3 protein: CASSLGGLAGVYEQYF
J gene: TRBJ2-7
clone size: NA
V gene: TRBV7-2
D gene: TRBD2

CDR3 protein: CASSPTGTRNTDTQYF
J gene: TRBJ2-3
clone size: NA
V gene: TRBV18
D gene: TRBD2

CDR3 protein: CASSQVRSLPGWDEQFF
J gene: TRBJ2-1
clone size: many
V gene: TRBV14
D gene: NA

CDR3 protein: CASRPQTAGGPAETQYF
J gene: TRBJ2-5
clone size: NA
V gene: TRBV25-1
D gene: TRBD2

CDR3 protein: CASRSLLNNEQFF
J gene: TRBJ2-1
clone size: NA
V gene: TRBV3-1
D gene: NA

CDR3 protein: CATSDLRGGYEQYF
J gene: TRBJ2-5
clone size: NA
V gene: TRBV24-1
D gene: TRBD2

CDR3 protein: CASSSKSGQFNYGYTF
J gene: TRBJ1-2
clone size: few
V gene: TRBV7-6
D gene: NA

CDR3 protein: CASSVGQGSGYTF
J gene: TRBJ1-2
clone size: few
V gene: TRBV9
D gene: NA

CDR3 protein: CASSVEGGMGETQYF
J gene: NA
clone size: NA
V gene: TRBV9
D gene: NA

CDR3 protein: CASSLASNTFGTDTQYF
J gene: TRBJ2-3
clone size: NA
V gene: TRBV5-1
D gene: NA

CDR3 protein: CASSLVAGREQYF
J gene: NA
clone size: few
V gene: TRBV7-7
D gene: TRBD2

CDR3 protein: CASRGGRETTDTQYF
J gene: TRBJ2-3
clone size: NA
V gene: TRBV6-6
D gene: NA

CDR3 protein: CASSLRRDRHSNQPQHF
J gene: TRBJ1-5
clone size: NA
V gene: TRBV12-3/TRBV12-4
D gene: TRBD1

CDR3 protein: CASRRTLDLAKNIQYF
J gene: TRBJ2-4
clone size: NA
V gene: TRBV6-4
D gene: NA

CDR3 protein: CASSSDAGEETQYF
J gene: TRBJ2-5
clone size: few
V gene: TRBV7-9
D gene: TRBD2

CDR3 protein: CSARPGIGDQPQHF
J gene: TRBJ1-5
clone size: NA
V gene: TRBV20-1
D gene: NA

CDR3 protein: CASSLRILRQSSNYGYTF
J gene: TRBJ1-2
clone size: once
V gene: TRBV5-6
D gene: NA

CDR3 protein: CASRQESTDTQYF
J gene: TRBJ2-3
clone size: NA
V gene: TRBV5-6
D gene: NA

CDR3 protein: CSAPVELDLGEQFF
J gene: TRBJ2-1
clone size: NA
V gene: TRBV20-1
D gene: NA

CDR3 protein: CASSEDRYYSNQPQHF
J gene: TRBJ1-5
clone size: few
V gene: TRBV6-1
D gene: NA

CDR3 protein: CASRFRTGFNEQFF
J gene: TRBJ2-1
clone size: few
V gene: TRBV27
D gene: TRBD1

CDR3 protein: CSVRTGIASGANVLTF
J gene: TRBJ2-6
clone size: NA
V gene: TRBV29-1
D gene: TRBD1

CDR3 protein: CASREGDSYGYTF
J gene: TRBJ1-2
clone size: NA
V gene: TRBV6-5
D gene: NA

CDR3 protein: CASSFGGPGRSSDEQFF
J gene: TRBJ2-1
clone size: NA
V gene: TRBV27
D gene: TRBD2

CDR3 protein: CASSRGPGTTDNEQFF
J gene: TRBJ2-1
clone size: NA
V gene: TRBV13
D gene: NA

CDR3 protein: CASSLRQGVTDTQYF
J gene: TRBJ2-3
clone size: NA
V gene: TRBV11-2
D gene: TRBD1

CDR3 protein: CASSSSGLPRNEQFF
J gene: TRBJ2-1
clone size: NA
V gene: TRBV6-2/TRBV6-3
D gene: TRBD2

CDR3 protein: CASSVSPGEPQHF
J gene: TRBJ1-5
clone size: NA
V gene: TRBV9
D gene: NA

CDR3 protein: CSVGGGRGTNEQFF
J gene: TRBJ2-1
clone size: NA
V gene: TRBV29-1
D gene: TRBD2

CDR3 protein: CASSQDGGDYGYTF
J gene: TRBJ1-2
clone size: NA
V gene: TRBV3-1
D gene: NA

CDR3 protein: CSARELGTSGSNEQYF
J gene: NA
clone size: NA
V gene: TRBV20-1
D gene: TRBD2

CDR3 protein: CASSLRRATSTDTQYF
J gene: TRBJ2-3
clone size: NA
V gene: TRBV5-1
D gene: NA

CDR3 protein: CASSQDYPGTHGYTF
J gene: TRBJ1-2
clone size: NA
V gene: TRBV4-2
D gene: NA

CDR3 protein: CASSLEDHPAGELFF
J gene: TRBJ2-2
clone size: few
V gene: TRBV11-2
D gene: NA

CDR3 protein: CASSLPGQQNTEAFF
J gene: TRBJ1-1
clone size: NA
V gene: TRBV28
D gene: TRBD1

CDR3 protein: CASSYFPPGRGDNEQFF
J gene: TRBJ2-1
clone size: NA
V gene: TRBV6-5
D gene: TRBD2

CDR3 protein: CASSLGTTGYTF
J gene: TRBJ1-2
clone size: few
V gene: TRBV12-3/TRBV12-4
D gene: NA

CDR3 protein: CASSSMAEDTQYF
J gene: TRBJ2-3
clone size: NA
V gene: TRBV6-2/TRBV6-3
D gene: NA